These T cell receptor beta chains were read from a single sample in a study of blood T cell repertoires in COVID-19. Libraries were prepared by immunoSEQ multiplex PCR; TCRdb keeps only in-frame clonotypes and omits some of them. Of 270,000 or so clones listed, about 87% were seen once; the top ten hold more than 0.95%. Sequencing used PBMCs or T cells enriched from blood (not recorded which). These receptors came from a woman between 35 and 50 years old with acute COVID-19. The CDR3 runs from the conserved cysteine through the conserved F or W. D genes are given only for firm matches. Some rows have no size entry. The others give once, few or many, or a class for an expanded clone.

abundance: .; j_gene: TRBJ2-1; d_gene: TRBD2; v_gene: TRBV7-2; CDR3aa: CASSLVATSEYNEQFF; CDR3nt: TGTGCCAGCAGCTTAGTAGCGACTAGCGAGTACAATGAGCAGTTCTTC
abundance: .; j_gene: TRBJ2-3; d_gene: TRBD1; v_gene: TRBV9; CDR3aa: CASSPRGDRGTDTQYF; CDR3nt: TGTGCCAGCAGCCCCAGGGGGGACAGGGGTACAGATACGCAGTATTTT
abundance: .; j_gene: TRBJ1-2; d_gene: .; v_gene: TRBV30; CDR3aa: CAWSVLVRGVYGYTF; CDR3nt: TGTGCCTGGAGTGTACTTGTCAGGGGAGTTTATGGCTACACCTTC
abundance: .; j_gene: TRBJ1-5; d_gene: .; v_gene: TRBV27; CDR3aa: CASSLGRSNQPQHF; CDR3nt: TGTGCCAGCAGTTTAGGGAGATCCAATCAGCCCCAGCATTTT
abundance: .; j_gene: TRBJ2-1; d_gene: .; v_gene: TRBV2; CDR3aa: CASSVEGHKNEQFF; CDR3nt: TGTGCCAGCAGTGTTGAGGGCCATAAGAATGAGCAGTTCTTC
abundance: .; j_gene: TRBJ2-5; d_gene: TRBD1; v_gene: TRBV6-2/TRBV6-3; CDR3aa: CASSWTGQETQYF; CDR3nt: TGTGCCAGCAGTTGGACAGGGCAAGAGACCCAGTACTTC
abundance: .; j_gene: TRBJ2-7; d_gene: .; v_gene: TRBV12-2; CDR3aa: CASRLGGASGTSREQYF; CDR3nt: TGTGCAAGTCGCTTAGGGGGGGCTAGCGGTACCTCCCGCGAGCAGTACTTC
abundance: .; j_gene: TRBJ1-2; d_gene: .; v_gene: TRBV27; CDR3aa: CASSLLDSTLPNYGYTF; CDR3nt: TGTGCCAGCAGTTTACTCGACTCTACGCTACCAAACTATGGCTACACCTTC
abundance: .; j_gene: TRBJ1-4; d_gene: .; v_gene: TRBV29-1; CDR3aa: CSVDEGWGEKLFF; CDR3nt: TGCAGCGTTGATGAGGGTTGGGGTGAAAAACTGTTTTTT
abundance: once; j_gene: TRBJ1-5; d_gene: .; v_gene: TRBV2; CDR3aa: CASSAGRLAVNQPQHF; CDR3nt: TGTGCCAGCAGTGCTGGTAGACTGGCAGTCAATCAGCCCCAGCATTTT
abundance: .; j_gene: TRBJ1-4; d_gene: .; v_gene: TRBV30; CDR3aa: CAWSHSNNEKLFF; CDR3nt: TGTGCCTGGTCTCACAGTAATAATGAAAAACTGTTTTTT
abundance: .; j_gene: TRBJ1-1; d_gene: .; v_gene: TRBV5-1; CDR3aa: CASSLTPFTEAFF; CDR3nt: TGCGCCAGCAGCTTGACACCGTTTACTGAAGCTTTCTTT
abundance: .; j_gene: TRBJ2-7; d_gene: .; v_gene: TRBV5-1; CDR3aa: CASTIDRNYEQYF; CDR3nt: TGCGCCAGCACTATCGACAGAAACTACGAGCAGTACTTC
abundance: .; j_gene: TRBJ1-1; d_gene: TRBD1; v_gene: TRBV7-2; CDR3aa: CASSLGGTGGYTEAFF; CDR3nt: TGTGCCAGCAGCTTAGGTGGGACAGGGGGATACACTGAAGCTTTCTTT
abundance: .; j_gene: TRBJ1-1; d_gene: .; v_gene: TRBV30; CDR3aa: CAWGWGGGTEAFF; CDR3nt: TGTGCCTGGGGGTGGGGCGGGGGAACTGAAGCTTTCTTT
abundance: .; j_gene: TRBJ2-2; d_gene: .; v_gene: TRBV5-8; CDR3aa: CASSLGGAYTGELFF; CDR3nt: TGTGCCAGCAGCTTGGGGGGCGCTTACACCGGGGAGCTGTTTTTT
abundance: .; j_gene: TRBJ1-3; d_gene: .; v_gene: TRBV9; CDR3aa: CASSAGRVMSGNTIYF; CDR3nt: TGTGCCAGCAGCGCGGGCAGGGTCATGTCTGGAAACACCATATATTTT
abundance: .; j_gene: TRBJ2-2; d_gene: .; v_gene: TRBV4-1; CDR3aa: CASSHLTGELFF; CDR3nt: TGCGCCAGCAGCCACCTAACCGGGGAGCTGTTTTTT
abundance: .; j_gene: TRBJ1-2; d_gene: TRBD1; v_gene: TRBV6-7; CDR3aa: CASSYPGQGDGYTF; CDR3nt: TGTGCCAGCAGTTACCCGGGACAGGGGGATGGCTACACCTTC
abundance: .; j_gene: TRBJ1-5; d_gene: TRBD1; v_gene: TRBV28; CDR3aa: CASSGWTGINQPQHF; CDR3nt: TGTGCCAGCAGTGGTTGGACAGGGATCAATCAGCCCCAGCATTTT
abundance: .; j_gene: TRBJ1-5; d_gene: .; v_gene: TRBV11-3; CDR3aa: CASSLYSNQPQHF; CDR3nt: TGTGCCAGCAGCTTGTATAGCAATCAGCCCCAGCATTTT
abundance: .; j_gene: TRBJ2-1; d_gene: .; v_gene: TRBV21-1; CDR3aa: CASSKGLAGGPTNNEQFF; CDR3nt: TGTGCCAGCAGCAAGGGACTAGCGGGAGGGCCCACAAACAATGAGCAGTTCTTC
abundance: .; j_gene: TRBJ2-5; d_gene: .; v_gene: TRBV7-9; CDR3aa: CASSSWETQYF; CDR3nt: TGTGCCAGCTCTAGCTGGGAGACCCAGTACTTC
abundance: .; j_gene: TRBJ2-5; d_gene: TRBD2; v_gene: TRBV2; CDR3aa: CASSGGTSGSVTQYF; CDR3nt: TGTGCCAGCAGCGGCGGGACTAGCGGGAGTGTGACCCAGTACTTC
abundance: .; j_gene: TRBJ1-5; d_gene: TRBD1; v_gene: TRBV24-1; CDR3aa: CATSEGTGDQPQHF; CDR3nt: TGTGCCACCAGTGAAGGGACAGGGGACCAGCCCCAGCATTTT
abundance: .; j_gene: TRBJ2-1; d_gene: TRBD2; v_gene: TRBV5-5; CDR3aa: CASSLIGTSGMSSYNEQFF; CDR3nt: TGTGCCAGCAGCCTCATTGGGACTAGCGGAATGAGCTCCTACAATGAGCAGTTCTTC
abundance: .; j_gene: TRBJ2-7; d_gene: TRBD2; v_gene: TRBV4-1; CDR3aa: CASSPRTSPQVNYEQYF; CDR3nt: TGCGCCAGCAGCCCTCGGACTAGCCCACAAGTTAACTACGAGCAGTACTTC
abundance: .; j_gene: TRBJ1-6; d_gene: TRBD1; v_gene: TRBV7-9; CDR3aa: CASRGGQGNSPLHF; CDR3nt: TGTGCCAGCAGGGGGGGACAGGGAAATTCACCCCTCCACTTT
abundance: .; j_gene: TRBJ1-5; d_gene: TRBD1; v_gene: TRBV19; CDR3aa: CASSEDRGIYNQPQHF; CDR3nt: TGTGCCAGTAGTGAAGACAGGGGGATTTACAATCAGCCCCAGCATTTT
abundance: .; j_gene: TRBJ1-5; d_gene: .; v_gene: TRBV28; CDR3aa: CASSFYPNQPQHF; CDR3nt: TGTGCCAGCAGTTTTTATCCCAATCAGCCCCAGCATTTT
abundance: .; j_gene: TRBJ1-2; d_gene: .; v_gene: TRBV4-3; CDR3aa: CASSRFGGNYGYTF; CDR3nt: TGCGCCAGCAGCCGTTTCGGGGGGAACTATGGCTACACCTTC
abundance: .; j_gene: TRBJ1-2; d_gene: .; v_gene: TRBV5-1; CDR3aa: CASRDSYGYTF; CDR3nt: TGCGCCAGCAGGGACAGCTATGGCTACACCTTC
abundance: .; j_gene: TRBJ2-1; d_gene: TRBD1; v_gene: TRBV5-1; CDR3aa: CASSLDRATGTYNEQFF; CDR3nt: TGCGCCAGCAGCTTGGATAGAGCGACAGGGACCTACAATGAGCAGTTCTTC
abundance: .; j_gene: TRBJ2-1; d_gene: TRBD2; v_gene: TRBV7-9; CDR3aa: CASSHRTAPKATERGEQFF; CDR3nt: TGTGCCAGCAGCCACCGAACGGCCCCCAAGGCTACAGAGCGGGGAGAGCAGTTCTTC
abundance: .; j_gene: TRBJ2-1; d_gene: .; v_gene: TRBV11-2; CDR3aa: CASSVRTGVGRNEQFF; CDR3nt: TGTGCCAGCAGCGTCAGGACGGGAGTAGGGCGGAATGAGCAGTTCTTC
abundance: .; j_gene: TRBJ2-1; d_gene: TRBD2; v_gene: TRBV7-8; CDR3aa: CASSFIAGGPSSDNEQFF; CDR3nt: TGTGCCAGCAGCTTCATAGCGGGAGGGCCGTCCTCGGACAATGAGCAGTTCTTC
abundance: .; j_gene: TRBJ2-3; d_gene: TRBD2; v_gene: TRBV27; CDR3aa: CASSSVGLAGYDTQYF; CDR3nt: TGTGCCAGCAGTTCGGTGGGACTAGCGGGTTACGATACGCAGTATTTT
abundance: few; j_gene: TRBJ2-7; d_gene: TRBD2; v_gene: TRBV5-1; CDR3aa: CASSIAGGSYEQYF; CDR3nt: TGCGCCAGCAGTATAGCGGGAGGTTCCTACGAGCAGTACTTC
abundance: .; j_gene: TRBJ2-5; d_gene: .; v_gene: TRBV4-1; CDR3aa: CASSRQPEETQYF; CDR3nt: TGCGCCAGCAGCCGACAGCCCGAAGAGACCCAGTACTTC
abundance: .; j_gene: TRBJ2-1; d_gene: .; v_gene: TRBV5-4; CDR3aa: CASSLDSGKYNEQFF; CDR3nt: TGTGCCAGCAGCTTGGATTCCGGGAAATACAATGAGCAGTTCTTC
abundance: .; j_gene: TRBJ1-2; d_gene: TRBD1; v_gene: TRBV2; CDR3aa: CASGGQGPYGYTF; CDR3nt: TGTGCCAGCGGGGGACAGGGACCCTATGGCTACACCTTC
abundance: many; j_gene: TRBJ1-2; d_gene: .; v_gene: TRBV28; CDR3aa: CASSLWSRGHGYTF; CDR3nt: TGTGCCAGCAGTTTATGGTCTCGGGGTCATGGCTACACCTTC